The 11 T cell receptor beta chains in this list originate from one sample, sequenced in a study of T-cell memory formation after mild COVID-19. TCRdb processed the 5' RACE reads anew with MiXCR; each CDR3 protein has one entry. The top ten clones hold over 10% of a sample with around 410,000 distinct CDR3 sequences, less than 25% of them seen once. Sequencing input: PBMCs or a T cell subset sorted from them (not recorded which). Receptors originate from an adult woman who had mild COVID-19 (a few samples of this study predate the infection). Cell type and time point are not known.

This clonotype appeared a few times. The chain is built from TRBV9 and TRBJ2-1, with TRBD2 as a possible D gene (7 bases). The ends were cut back, 0 bases at V and 3 bases at J, with 10 bases in the middle. Germline CDR1 reads SGDLS; CDR2 reads YYNGEE. The CDR3 sequence is 15 residues long. The CDR3 DNA reads TGTGCCAGCAGCGTAGGAGCGGGACACTACAATGAGCAGTTCTTC. It is translated as CASSVGAGHYNEQFF.

This clonotype has more than one count but fewer than ten. The V and J genes are TRBV25-1 and TRBJ1-5; the match to TRBD1 covers 8 bases. The CDR3 has 14 amino acids. J gave up 6 bases and V 4 bases, and 5 bases lay outside the gene matches. Germline loops: CDR1 MGHDK, CDR2 SYGVNS. CDR3 sequence (DNA): TGTGCCAGCAGTGGGACAGGGTATGGTCAGCCCCAGCATTTT. This codes for CASSGTGYGQPQHF.

The V call is TRBV7-2, the J call TRBJ2-1, with TRBD2 matching 10 bases. Trimming cost V 0 bases and J 7 bases; bases outside gene matches: 6. This CDR3 is built from 16 residues. CDR1 and CDR2 from the germline V gene are SGHTA and FQGNSA. CDR3 DNA: TGTGCCAGCAGCTTAGCAGGGACTAGCGTGACGAATGAGCAGTTCTTC. Translating gives CASSLAGTSVTNEQFF. The complete variable domain, with remaining parts taken from reference TRBV7-2 and TRBJ2-1, reads GAGVSQSPSNKVTEKGKDVELRCDPISGHTALYWYRQSLGQGLEFLIYFQGNSAPDKSGLPSDRFSAERTGGSVSTLTIQRTQQEDSAVYLCASSLAGTSVTNEQFFGPGTRLTVL.

The V call is TRBV30, the J call TRBJ1-1; no definite D call. The CDR3 consists of 14 residues. Germline-derived CDR1 and CDR2 are GTSNPN and SVGIG (reference sequence). The V gene lost 2 bases and the J gene lost 5 bases, with 15 bases spanning the gap. CDR3 in DNA: TGTGCCTGGAGTTCCATTCTTGTAGTTACTGAAGCTTTCTTT. Its protein product is CAWSSILVVTEAFF.

This chain uses TRBV7-6 with TRBJ2-2; the D gene is possibly TRBD1 (6 bases). CDR3 length: 13 amino acids. Germline V gene data show CDR1 as SGHVS and CDR2 as FNYEAQ. The V end lost 6 bases, the J end lost 4 bases, and 9 bases lay between the germline ends. For the CDR3, the DNA is TGTGCCAGCAGGGACAGTCCCACCGGGGAGCTGTTTTTT. Its translation is CASRDSPTGELFF.

The genes are TRBV5-1 and TRBJ2-3; unclear D gene. Germline loops: CDR1 SGHRS, CDR2 YFSETQ. V was pared by 4 bases and J by 4 bases, with 16 bases between. CDR3 length equals 15 residues. Written as DNA, the CDR3 is TGCGCCAGCAGCCCCCCCGGCGGTCGCGCAGATACGCAGTATTTT. Translated, it gives CASSPPGGRADTQYF.

This clonotype was observed a few times. The genes are TRBV29-1 and TRBJ1-5; D may be TRBD1 (5 bases). Trimming shortened V by 8 bases and J by 0 bases, and 23 bases separated the two germline ends. There are 17 residues in the CDR3. The germline gives CDR1 SQVTM, CDR2 ANQGSEA. The CDR3: CSPILGPKDSSNQPQHF. The CDR3 nucleotides are TGCAGCCCGATTCTTGGGCCTAAAGACAGTAGCAATCAGCCCCAGCATTTT.

This sequence joins TRBV7-8 and TRBJ2-1; 12 nucleotides align to TRBD1. This CDR3 comprises 16 residues. CDR1 is SGHVS, CDR2 FQNEAQ, per germline. V shed 2 bases, J shed 9 bases, and the junction held 8 bases outside the gene matches. As DNA, the CDR3 is TGTGCCAGCAGCTTATCTCGGGACAGGGGGCTTGGTGAGCAGTTCTTC. Translating gives CASSLSRDRGLGEQFF.

This clonotype has only a few counts. Relative to the germline gene, one junction end is altered; a read error may explain this. The J gene is TRBJ2-3, the V gene TRBV5-1; D unclear. The CDR3 contains 14 residues. The germline V gene has CDR1 SGHRS and CDR2 YFSETQ. Written as DNA, the CDR3 is TGCGCCAGCAGTTTGGATGCGACCGATAATACGCAGTATTTT. Encoded protein: CASSLDATDNTQYF.

The gene calls are TRBV7-3 and TRBJ2-3, with D tentatively TRBD2 (6 bases). CDR1 and CDR2 from the germline V gene are SGHTA and FQGTGA. Trimming removed 2 bases from V and 5 bases from J, with 20 bases in between. CDR3 length: 17 residues. The CDR3 nucleotides are TGTGCCAGCAGCTTATCCCGGTCAGGGACTTACCGAGATACGCAGTATTTT. Its protein is CASSLSRSGTYRDTQYF.

The chain has TRBV5-4 and TRBJ2-1; no definite D call. This CDR3 region has 15 residues. Germline V gene sequence: CDR1 SGHNT, CDR2 YYREEE (reference sequence). The V end was cut by 1 base, the J end by 4 bases, with 12 bases between. The CDR3: CASSLRRPKYNEQFF. Written as DNA, the CDR3 is TGTGCCAGCAGCTTGAGACGGCCTAAATACAATGAGCAGTTCTTC. The full variable domain, rest sourced from reference TRBV5-4 and TRBJ2-1, is ETGVTQSPTHLIKTRGQQVTLRCSSQSGHNTVSWYQQALGQGPQFIFQYYREEENGRGNFPPRFSGLQFPNYSSELNVNALELDDSALYLCASSLRRPKYNEQFFGPGTRLTVL.